The rows below give T cell receptor beta chains drawn from one sample of a study of cytomegalovirus exposure and HLA in healthy donors. Here immunoSEQ multiplex PCR was the method, and the copy in TCRdb shows in-frame clones only, minus some. The profile shows 200,000 to 300,000 clones, over 80% of them singletons. The sequencing sample was made of PBMCs. These receptors were collected from a woman aged 40-49 years in good health and CMV-seropositive. The CDR3 runs from the conserved cysteine through the conserved F or W. D genes are given only for firm matches. Only some rows state a clone size, as once, few, many or a class for expanded clones.

d_call	v_call	j_call	clone_size	cdr3_nt	cdr3_aa
NA	TRBV30	TRBJ2-7	NA	TGTGCCTGGGCAGGCGGAGGGAGCTCCTACGAGCAGTACTTC	CAWAGGGSSYEQYF
TRBD1	TRBV27	TRBJ2-7	once	TGTGCCAGCAGTTCCTACCGACAGGGAAGTAACGAGCAGTACTTC	CASSSYRQGSNEQYF
NA	TRBV25-1	TRBJ1-2	NA	TGTGCCAGCAGTGAATATGCAGCGAACTATGGCTACACCTTC	CASSEYAANYGYTF
TRBD1	TRBV9	TRBJ2-5	NA	TGTGCCAGCAGCGTAGCTTTAGACAGGGGGCAAGAGACCCAGTACTTC	CASSVALDRGQETQYF
TRBD2	TRBV27	TRBJ2-3	NA	TGTGCCAGCAGCGGACTAGCGGACCTTACCACAGATACGCAGTATTTT	CASSGLADLTTDTQYF
NA	TRBV5-1	TRBJ2-7	NA	TGCGCCAGCAGCTCGAAAAGCGGGTTCACCCCATCCTACGAGCAGTACTTC	CASSSKSGFTPSYEQYF
NA	TRBV25-1	TRBJ2-2	NA	TGTGCCAGTAGTGAATTAAGCGGCAACACCGGGGAGCTGTTTTTT	CASSELSGNTGELFF
TRBD2	TRBV9	TRBJ2-7	NA	TGTGCCAGCAGCGTAGGGCTAGCGGGAGTGTACGAGCAGTACTTC	CASSVGLAGVYEQYF
NA	TRBV9	TRBJ2-2	NA	TGTGCCAGCAGCGTGACTAGTCGTCACACCGGGGAGCTGTTTTTT	CASSVTSRHTGELFF
NA	TRBV30	TRBJ1-2	NA	TGTGCCTGGAGTGTCATGGTCACGGCAGGGAATTCCGCTAACTATGGCTACACCTTC	CAWSVMVTAGNSANYGYTF
NA	TRBV5-4	TRBJ1-1	NA	TGTGCCAGCAGTTCTGGACTGCGTAAGCTTGAAGCTTTCTTT	CASSSGLRKLEAFF
NA	TRBV30	TRBJ2-3	NA	TGTGCCTGGAAGAATAACGGTCTCGATACGCAGTATTTT	CAWKNNGLDTQYF
NA	TRBV18	TRBJ2-4	NA	TGTGCCAGCTCACCAGGCCGTAGCATTCTTCTAGCCAAAAACATTCAGTACTTC	CASSPGRSILLAKNIQYF
TRBD1	TRBV7-9	TRBJ2-5	NA	TGTGCCAGCAGCCTAGGGACAGGGGTCCAAGAGACCCAGTACTTC	CASSLGTGVQETQYF
TRBD2	TRBV9	TRBJ2-1	NA	TGTGCCAGCAGCGTGGCTAGCGGGGATCGAAGGGAGCAGTTCTTC	CASSVASGDRREQFF
NA	TRBV6-1	TRBJ1-5	NA	TGTGCCAGCAGTGGATCAGGGAACAATCAGCCCCAGCATTTT	CASSGSGNNQPQHF
NA	TRBV7-9	TRBJ2-3	NA	TGTGCCAGCAGCTTAATCGGAGATACGCAGTATTTT	CASSLIGDTQYF
NA	TRBV9	TRBJ2-7	NA	TGTGCCAGCAGCGTGTACGCCCAGGCAGTCGAATCCTACGAGCAGTACTTC	CASSVYAQAVESYEQYF
NA	TRBV6-5	TRBJ1-1	NA	TGTGCCAGCGGCAGGGGGAACACTGAAGCTTTCTTT	CASGRGNTEAFF
NA	TRBV9	TRBJ2-3	NA	TGTGCCAGCAGCGTAGACAGTCTTACTAGCACAGATACGCAGTATTTT	CASSVDSLTSTDTQYF
NA	TRBV7-9	TRBJ1-2	NA	TGTGCCAGCAGCCAGGGGACGGGGCCCGGAGGTAACTATGGCTACACCTTC	CASSQGTGPGGNYGYTF
NA	TRBV7-2	TRBJ1-2	NA	TGTGCCAGCAGCTTGTTCGCAGGTGCCAACTATGGCTACACCTTC	CASSLFAGANYGYTF
TRBD1	TRBV15	TRBJ2-4	once	TGTGCCACCAGCAAGGGGGCGACCGCCCACATTCAGTACTTC	CATSKGATAHIQYF
TRBD1	TRBV5-6	TRBJ2-5	NA	TGTGCCAGCAGCACGACAGGGGGAGGAGTAGAGACCCAGTACTTC	CASSTTGGGVETQYF
TRBD2	TRBV5-1	TRBJ2-7	NA	TGCGCCAGCAGCTGGGCGGGGGACTACGAGCAGTACTTC	CASSWAGDYEQYF
NA	TRBV5-5	TRBJ2-1	NA	TGTGCCAGCAGCGATGACAGCGTCGTTTGGGCCAATGAGCAGTTCTTC	CASSDDSVVWANEQFF
NA	TRBV28	TRBJ1-4	NA	TGTGCCACCAGAGAAGGTACAGCAACTAATGAAAAACTGTTTTTT	CATREGTATNEKLFF
NA	TRBV5-1	TRBJ2-7	NA	TGCGCCAGCAGCCCGGAGGGCCGGTACGAGCAGTACTTC	CASSPEGRYEQYF
TRBD1	TRBV29-1	TRBJ2-2	NA	TGCAGCCTGAAGGGGCTGGGACAGACGAACACCGGGGAGCTGTTTTTT	CSLKGLGQTNTGELFF
NA	TRBV2	TRBJ2-7	NA	TGTGCCAGCAGTGAAGGGAGGGTCTCCTACGAGCAGTACTTC	CASSEGRVSYEQYF
NA	TRBV5-1	TRBJ1-6	once	TGCGCCAGCAGCTTGGAGAAACTGATAAATTCACCCCTCCACTTT	CASSLEKLINSPLHF
TRBD2	TRBV7-9	TRBJ2-5	once	TGTTCCAGCAGCTCCCCGGGACTAGCGGGAAAGGAGACCCAGTACTTC	CSSSSPGLAGKETQYF
TRBD2	TRBV5-4	TRBJ2-5	NA	TGTGCCAGCAGCCAACTAGCGGAGCTACAAGAGACCCAGTACTTC	CASSQLAELQETQYF
NA	TRBV10-3	TRBJ2-1	NA	TGTGCCATCAGTGAGTCCTATATCGGCGGGATGAGGGATGAGCAGTTCTTC	CAISESYIGGMRDEQFF
NA	TRBV7-2	TRBJ1-4	NA	TGTGCCAGCAGCTGGGGGGGGCAAAGGGAAAAACTGTTTTTT	CASSWGGQREKLFF
NA	TRBV19	TRBJ2-7	NA	TGTGCCAGTAGATGGACGGACACCGATGGCGAGCAGTACTTC	CASRWTDTDGEQYF